Following are 20 T cell receptor beta chains from one sample sequenced in a study of tumor-infiltrating lymphocytes in localized non-small cell lung cancer. Generated by immunoSEQ multiplex PCR, the TCRdb table keeps only in-frame clones and is missing some. The table shows 20,000 to 25,000 clones, with 50% to 70% occurring only once. Sequencing input: lung tumor tissue. The receptors were sampled from a human donor with non-small cell lung cancer.

The chain uses TRBV6-1 and TRBJ2-3; 10 positions agree with TRBD2. This CDR3 has 13 residues. The trim removed 8 bases at V and 7 bases at J, leaving 6 bases unmatched. The germline CDR1 and CDR2 sequences are MNHNS and SASEGT. CDR3 in amino acids: CASGAGGGYTQYF. The CDR3 DNA reads TGTGCCAGCGGAGCGGGGGGGGGCTATACGCAGTATTTT.

The chain employs TRBV14 and TRBJ2-7; the D call may be TRBD1 or TRBD2 (5 bases each). The CDR3 is made up of 16 amino acids. V lost 1 base and J lost 0, with 13 bases in between. Germline CDR1 and CDR2: SGHDN and FVKESK. The CDR3 DNA follows: TGTGCCAGCAGCCAAGGGGGGAGCGCGGACTCCTACGAGCAGTACTTC. Amino acid sequence: CASSQGGSADSYEQYF.

This clone was counted once. The rearrangement uses TRBV11-2 and TRBJ2-5; D is undetermined. Germline CDR1 reads SGHAT; CDR2 reads FQNNGV. This CDR3 comprises 13 residues. V was trimmed by 0 bases and J by 7 bases, leaving 9 bases between them. The CDR3 reads CASSLERSGTQYF. As DNA, the CDR3 is TGTGCCAGCAGCTTAGAAAGATCAGGGACCCAGTACTTC.

The J gene is TRBJ2-1, the V gene TRBV7-9, with 7 bases aligning to TRBD2. This CDR3 comprises 19 residues. Germline CDR1 is SEHNR and CDR2 is FQNEAQ (reference sequence). V shed 3 bases and J 6 bases; nucleotides not matched to a gene: 20. CDR3 in DNA: TGTGCCAGCAGCTTGGGCCCCCTGGGCGGGAGTAGTAATGGCAATGAGCAGTTCTTC. Residues: CASSLGPLGGSSNGNEQFF. The whole variable domain, filled in from reference TRBV7-9 and TRBJ2-1, reads DTGVSQNPRHKITKRGQNVTFRCDPISEHNRLYWYRQTLGQGPEFLTYFQNEAQLEKSRLLSDRFSAERPKGSFSTLEIQRTEQGDSAMYLCASSLGPLGGSSNGNEQFFGPGTRLTVL.

The CDR3 loop reads CASSYGTSGYYNEQFF. The DNA of the CDR3 is TGTGCCAGCAGTTACGGGACTAGCGGGTACTACAATGAGCAGTTCTTC. This chain uses TRBV6-5 with TRBJ2-1; 12 nucleotides match TRBD2. With 2 bases clipped from V and 3 bases from J, the junction kept 2 bases outside the gene matches. Per germline, CDR1 MNHEY and CDR2 SVGAGI. This CDR3 spans 16 amino acids.

There are a few counts of this clone. The rearrangement uses TRBV6-6 and TRBJ2-7; tentatively, D is TRBD1 (5 bases). V was pared by 5 bases and J by 6 bases, with 14 bases between. The CDR3 contains 13 residues. The V gene's germline CDR1 is MNHNY and CDR2 SVGAGI (reference sequence). The CDR3 region has the DNA TGTGCCAGCAGTCCAGGGTCTCCGGGCGAGCAGTACTTC. This codes for CASSPGSPGEQYF.

This chain uses TRBV6-1 with TRBJ2-7; 10 positions match TRBD1. The CDR3 length is 15 residues. Germline V gene lookup returns CDR1 MNHNS and CDR2 SASEGT. V was clipped by 4 bases and J by 5 bases; unmatched bases: 8. CDR3 bases: TGTGCCAGCAGTGGGGACCCGGGACAGGGGCACGAGCAGTACTTC. Its protein product is CASSGDPGQGHEQYF.

The V call is TRBV6-1, the J call TRBJ2-7; possibly TRBD2 for D (5 bases). This CDR3 has 13 amino acids. Trimming stripped 8 bases from V and 4 bases from J, with 15 bases between. Germline CDR1 reads MNHNS; CDR2 reads SASEGT. This CDR3 reads CASVRTAGYEQYF. DNA of the CDR3: TGTGCCAGCGTGAGGACTGCAGGTTACGAGCAGTACTTC.

This clone was detected only a few times. This chain uses TRBV7-6 with TRBJ2-1; the match to TRBD2 covers 7 bases. The CDR3 has 13 amino acids. Per the germline V gene, CDR1 is SGHVS and CDR2 is FNYEAQ. V dropped 4 bases and J dropped 5; count of bases not matched to a gene: 2. The CDR3: CASSYGRDNEQFF. The CDR3 region has the DNA TGTGCCAGCAGCTATGGGAGGGACAATGAGCAGTTCTTC.

The J gene is TRBJ2-7, the V gene TRBV7-2, with 11 nucleotides matching TRBD2. With V trimmed by 1 base and J by 5 bases, 4 bases remained unmatched. Germline CDR1 SGHTA, CDR2 FQGNSA. This CDR3 is 15 amino acids long. In DNA, the CDR3 is TGTGCCAGCAGCTTAGAACTAGCGGGAGTTAACGAGCAGTACTTC. This codes for CASSLELAGVNEQYF.

The rearrangement links TRBV2 to TRBJ2-5; D tentatively fits TRBD1 or TRBD2 (5 bases each). Between the trimmed V and J ends, which lost 2 bases and 8 bases, there was a span of 9 bases. Germline lookup yields CDR1 SNHLY and CDR2 FYNNEI. The length of the CDR3 is 12 residues. The CDR3 loop is CASSEMGETQYF. In DNA form, the CDR3 reads TGTGCCAGCAGTGAAATGGGGGAAACCCAGTACTTC.

The genes are TRBV18 and TRBJ2-7, with TRBD1 matching over 9 bases. Germline V gene lookup returns CDR1 KGHSH and CDR2 LQKENI. This CDR3 contains 14 residues. V was pared by 2 bases and J by 6 bases, with 5 bases of the junction left unmatched. The CDR3 DNA is TGTGCCAGCTCACCAGGGACAGGGATCCGCGAGCAGTACTTC. It encodes CASSPGTGIREQYF.

The chain joins TRBV6-4 to TRBJ2-1; D tentatively reads TRBD1 or TRBD2 (5 bases each). V lost 3 bases, J lost 11 bases, and 14 bases lay in between. The CDR3 covers 13 residues. Germline V lookup: CDR1 MRHNA, CDR2 SNTAGT. The chain's CDR3 is CASSDIYGTQQFF. The CDR3, as DNA: TGTGCCAGCAGTGATATTTATGGGACGCAGCAGTTCTTC.

This clone was found a few times. The chain has TRBV9 and TRBJ1-4; weak D call: TRBD1 (5 bases). Trimming took off 4 bases at V and 4 bases at J, with 17 bases between the two ends. CDR1 and CDR2 (germline): SGDLS, YYNGEE. The CDR3 is made up of 16 amino acids. As DNA, the CDR3 is TGTGCCAGCAGCCCATCGGTGGGGGGGGATAATGAAAAACTGTTTTTT. Translation: CASSPSVGGDNEKLFF. Using reference TRBV9 and TRBJ1-4 for the parts outside the CDR3, the full variable domain is DSGVTQTPKHLITATGQRVTLRCSPRSGDLSVYWYQQSLDQGLQFLIQYYNGEERAKGNILERFSAQQFPDLHSELNLSSLELGDSALYFCASSPSVGGDNEKLFFGSGTQLSVL.

A few counts support this clone. The gene calls are TRBV14 and TRBJ1-3; D remains unclear. Germline V gene lookup returns CDR1 SGHDN and CDR2 FVKESK. With 2 bases removed from V and 5 bases from J, the gap between germline ends came to 4 bases. The CDR3 consists of 12 residues. This chain's CDR3 is CASSQNRNTIYF. The CDR3 region has the DNA TGTGCCAGCAGCCAAAACCGAAACACCATATATTTT.

DNA for the CDR3: TGTGCCAGCTCACCTAGGCTGCCGAACACCGGGGAGCTGTTTTTT. Residues: CASSPRLPNTGELFF. The rearrangement joins TRBV18 to TRBJ2-2; no firm D call. Germline V gene sequence: CDR1 KGHSH, CDR2 LQKENI. Trimming stripped 3 bases from V and 0 bases from J, with 8 bases between. This CDR3 has 15 residues.

This clone is classed as medium-sized. The J gene is TRBJ2-5, the V gene TRBV6-1; unclear D gene. This CDR3 is 13 amino acids long. The germline CDR1 and CDR2 sequences are MNHNS and SASEGT. V lost 5 bases, J lost 3 bases, and 10 bases lay in between. The CDR3 coding sequence is TGTGCCAGCAGTTCGAATATCAAAGAGACCCAGTACTTC. The encoded protein is CASSSNIKETQYF.

The V gene is TRBV27, the J gene TRBJ2-3; maybe TRBD2 (5 bases). This CDR3 has 15 residues. The V gene lost 4 bases and the J gene lost 4 bases, with 15 bases spanning the gap. Looked up from germline, CDR1 is MNHEY and CDR2 is SMNVEV (reference sequence). CDR3 bases: TGTGCCAGCAGTTCTCTGAGGGTGCCAGCAGATACGCAGTATTTT. Encoded protein: CASSSLRVPADTQYF.

The sample holds a few counts of this clone. This chain uses TRBV30 with TRBJ1-5; D gene uncertain. Trimming shortened V by 2 bases and J by 4 bases, and 9 bases separated the two germline ends. Germline-derived CDR1 and CDR2 are GTSNPN and SVGIG (reference sequence). The CDR3 extends over 13 amino acids. Here the CDR3 DNA reads TGTGCCTGGAGTATAGACGGTAATCAGCCCCAGCATTTT. It yields the protein CAWSIDGNQPQHF.

The chain couples TRBV13 to TRBJ2-1; 11 nucleotides agree with TRBD2. Germline lookup yields CDR1 PRHDT and CDR2 FYEKMQ (reference sequence). Unmatched junction bases numbered 14, after V lost 1 base and J lost 9 bases. The CDR3 runs 18 residues. CDR3 bases: TGTGCCAGCAGCTTAGTCCCGGGACTAGCGGTTCCCTCCGGTGAGCAGTTCTTC. Translating it yields CASSLVPGLAVPSGEQFF.